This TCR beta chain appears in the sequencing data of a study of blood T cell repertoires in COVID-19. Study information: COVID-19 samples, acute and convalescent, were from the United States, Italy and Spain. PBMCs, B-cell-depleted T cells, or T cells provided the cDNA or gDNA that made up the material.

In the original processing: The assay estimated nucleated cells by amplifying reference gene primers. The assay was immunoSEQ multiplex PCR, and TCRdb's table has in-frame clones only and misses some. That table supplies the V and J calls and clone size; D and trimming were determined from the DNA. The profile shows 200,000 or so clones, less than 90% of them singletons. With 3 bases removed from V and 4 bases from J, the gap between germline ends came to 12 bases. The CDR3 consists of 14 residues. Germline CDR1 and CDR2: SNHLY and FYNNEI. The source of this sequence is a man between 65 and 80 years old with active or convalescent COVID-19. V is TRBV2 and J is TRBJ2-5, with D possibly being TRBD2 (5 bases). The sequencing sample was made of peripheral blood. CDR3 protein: CASSDSGRGETQYF. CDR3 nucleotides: TGTGCCAGCAGTGACTCGGGGAGAGGAGAGACCCAGTACTTC.